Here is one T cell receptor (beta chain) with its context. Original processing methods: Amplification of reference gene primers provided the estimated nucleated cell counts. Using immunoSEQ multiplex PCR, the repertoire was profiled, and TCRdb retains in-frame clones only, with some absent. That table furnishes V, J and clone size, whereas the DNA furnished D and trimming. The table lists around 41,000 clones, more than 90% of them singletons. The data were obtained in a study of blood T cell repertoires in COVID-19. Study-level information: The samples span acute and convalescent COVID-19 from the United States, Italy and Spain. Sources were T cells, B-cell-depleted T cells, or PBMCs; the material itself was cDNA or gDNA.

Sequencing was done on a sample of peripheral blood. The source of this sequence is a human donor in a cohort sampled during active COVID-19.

For the CDR3, the DNA is TGTGCCAGCAGCGCAGGATTCTTTGGAAACACCATATATTTT. This gives the protein CASSAGFFGNTIYF. V gene TRBV9 combines with J gene TRBJ1-3; D gene unclear. CDR3 length equals 14 residues. Germline CDR1 and CDR2: SGDLS and YYNGEE. The ends were cut back, 3 bases at V and 3 bases at J, with 10 bases in the middle.